The sequence of this T cell receptor (beta chain) was determined in a study of CD8+ T cells in alopecia areata. From PBMCs, CD4+ and CD8+ T cells were sorted. Of note for this clone: The antigen remains unidentified.

cDNA prepared by RNA extraction and subsequent reverse transcription served as the template for sequencing. The data were produced by immunoSEQ multiplex PCR, yet TCRdb's version contains in-frame clones alone and is incomplete. Among around 150,000 clones listed, approximately 60% were seen once. This CDR3 is built from 14 residues. Trimming at V came to 5 bases and at J to 4 bases, leaving 7 bases not matched to a gene. Germline V gene sequence: CDR1 SGHAT, CDR2 FQNNGV. Study findings and constraints: Shared TCR sequences were less clear between patients than in mice, possibly partly from HLA diversity. For lesional scalp, especially alopecia totalis/universalis, clonality was higher than in normal scalp.

Input material: CD4+ T cells sorted from blood. The sequence came from a human donor in good health. V and J are TRBV11-2 and TRBJ2-5; 7 bases are a match to TRBD1. CDR3 coding DNA: TGTGCCAGCAGCCAAAACAGGGGTAGAGAGACCCAGTACTTC. It specifies CASSQNRGRETQYF.